This TCR beta chain was captured by sequencing in a study of blood T cell repertoires in COVID-19. Study at large: Some COVID-19 samples were acute and others convalescent; all came from the United States, Italy and Spain. PBMCs, B-cell-depleted T cells, or T cells were the source of the cDNA or gDNA that made up the material.

In the authors' methods: Researchers report that nucleated cell counts were estimated from reference gene primer amplification. The data were produced by immunoSEQ multiplex PCR, yet TCRdb's version contains in-frame clones alone and is incomplete. V, J and clone size are taken as reported in that table, and D and trimming were inferred from the DNA itself. The data contain about 200,000 clones, 85% to 90% of them singletons. V was pared by 5 bases and J by 0 bases, with 17 bases between. The CDR3 runs 17 residues. The germline gives CDR1 SGHVS, CDR2 FQNEAQ. The chain couples TRBV7-8 to TRBJ1-5; a weak D match, TRBD1 (5 bases). This TCR came from a man younger than 35 with active or convalescent COVID-19. The sample taken for sequencing was peripheral blood. The CDR3 reads CASSGGVGGLSNQPQHF. The CDR3 nucleotides read TGTGCCAGCAGCGGAGGCGTCGGGGGTCTTAGCAATCAGCCCCAGCATTTT.